Reported below is one T cell receptor beta chain. The antigen is not known. A junction end diverges from the germline sequence, so it may reflect a read error. Other DNA sequences of this sample code for an identical CDR3. The CDR3 length is 16 residues. CDR1 is MNHNY, CDR2 SVGAGI, per germline (reference sequence). The method was immunoSEQ multiplex PCR; TCRdb's version includes in-frame clones alone and lacks a portion of them. The sample yields 75,000 to 95,000 clones, around 92% seen once. The sample is drawn from a study of OX40 agonist ivuxolimab in advanced cancers. Overall study context: An agonistic anti-OX40 (CD134) antibody, ivuxolimab, was used to treat the patients. A diagnosis of hepatocellular carcinoma, melanoma, renal cell or head and neck cancer was present in dose-escalation patients. The study gave patients intravenous ivuxolimab at 0.01 to 10 mg/kg every 2 weeks.

Findings and caveats of the study: It was not determined which antigens were specifically recognized by the peripheral T cells that had undergone clonal expansion.

The chain links TRBV6-6 to TRBJ2-1; maybe TRBD2 (8 bases). This TCR came from an adult with an advanced solid tumor such as melanoma, head and neck, liver or kidney cancer. The source material was CD4+ or CD8+ T cells sorted from blood, sampled in a trial of the OX40 agonist ivuxolimab. For the CDR3, the DNA is TGTGCCAGCAGTCCGGGACTAGGGGGCTCCTACAATGAACAGTTCTTC. This sequence encodes CASSPGLGGSYNEQFF.